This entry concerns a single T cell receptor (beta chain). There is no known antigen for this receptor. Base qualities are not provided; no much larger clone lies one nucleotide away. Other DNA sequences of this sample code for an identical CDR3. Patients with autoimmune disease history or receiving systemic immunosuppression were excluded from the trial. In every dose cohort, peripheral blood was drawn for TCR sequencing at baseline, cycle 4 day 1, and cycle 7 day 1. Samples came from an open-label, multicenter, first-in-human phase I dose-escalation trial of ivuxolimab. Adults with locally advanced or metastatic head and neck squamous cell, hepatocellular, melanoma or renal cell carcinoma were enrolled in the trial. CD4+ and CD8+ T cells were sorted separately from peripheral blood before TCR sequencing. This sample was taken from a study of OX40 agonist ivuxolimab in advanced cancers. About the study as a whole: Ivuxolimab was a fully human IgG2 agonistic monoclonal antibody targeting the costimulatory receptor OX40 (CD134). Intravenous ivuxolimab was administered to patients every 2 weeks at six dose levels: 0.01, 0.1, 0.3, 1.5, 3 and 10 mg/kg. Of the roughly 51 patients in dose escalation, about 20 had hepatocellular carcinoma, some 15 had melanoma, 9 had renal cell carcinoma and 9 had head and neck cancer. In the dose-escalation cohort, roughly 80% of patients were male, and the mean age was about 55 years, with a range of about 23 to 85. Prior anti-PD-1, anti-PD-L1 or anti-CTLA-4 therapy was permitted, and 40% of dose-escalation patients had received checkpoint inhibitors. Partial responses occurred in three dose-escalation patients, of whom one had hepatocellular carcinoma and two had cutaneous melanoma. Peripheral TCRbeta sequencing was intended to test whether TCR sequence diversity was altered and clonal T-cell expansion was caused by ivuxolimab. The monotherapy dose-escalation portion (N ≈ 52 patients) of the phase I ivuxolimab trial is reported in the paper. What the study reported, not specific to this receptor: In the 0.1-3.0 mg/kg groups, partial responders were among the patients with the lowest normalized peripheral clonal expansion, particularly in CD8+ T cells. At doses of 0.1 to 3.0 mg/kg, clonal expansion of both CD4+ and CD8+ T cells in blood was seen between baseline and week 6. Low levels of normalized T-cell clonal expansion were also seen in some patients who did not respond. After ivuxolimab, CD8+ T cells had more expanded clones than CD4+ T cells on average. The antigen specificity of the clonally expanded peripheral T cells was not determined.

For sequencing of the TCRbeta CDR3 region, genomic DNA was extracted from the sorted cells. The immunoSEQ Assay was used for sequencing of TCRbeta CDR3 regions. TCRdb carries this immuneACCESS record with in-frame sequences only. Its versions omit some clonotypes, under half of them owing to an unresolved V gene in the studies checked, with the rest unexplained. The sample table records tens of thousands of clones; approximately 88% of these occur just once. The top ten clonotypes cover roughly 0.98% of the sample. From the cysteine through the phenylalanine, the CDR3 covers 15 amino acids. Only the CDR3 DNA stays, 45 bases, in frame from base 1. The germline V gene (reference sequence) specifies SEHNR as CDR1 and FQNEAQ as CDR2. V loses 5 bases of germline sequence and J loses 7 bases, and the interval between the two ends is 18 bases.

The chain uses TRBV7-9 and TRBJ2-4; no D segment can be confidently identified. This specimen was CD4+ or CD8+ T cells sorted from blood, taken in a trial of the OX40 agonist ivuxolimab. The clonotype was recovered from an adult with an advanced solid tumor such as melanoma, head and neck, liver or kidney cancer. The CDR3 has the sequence CASSLVRQVGNIQYF. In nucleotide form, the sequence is TGTGCCAGCAGCCTAGTCCGGCAGGTTGGGAACATTCAGTACTTC.